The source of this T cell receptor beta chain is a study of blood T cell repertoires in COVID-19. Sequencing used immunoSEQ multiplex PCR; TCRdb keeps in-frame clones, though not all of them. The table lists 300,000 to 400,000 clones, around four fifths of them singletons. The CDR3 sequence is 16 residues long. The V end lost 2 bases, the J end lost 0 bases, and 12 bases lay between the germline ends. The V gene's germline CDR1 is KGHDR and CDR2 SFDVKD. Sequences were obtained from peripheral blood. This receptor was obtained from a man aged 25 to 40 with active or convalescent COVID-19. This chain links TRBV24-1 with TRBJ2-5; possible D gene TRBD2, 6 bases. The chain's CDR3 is CATSDSKTSHQETQYF. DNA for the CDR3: TGTGCCACCAGTGATTCCAAGACTAGTCACCAAGAGACCCAGTACTTC.